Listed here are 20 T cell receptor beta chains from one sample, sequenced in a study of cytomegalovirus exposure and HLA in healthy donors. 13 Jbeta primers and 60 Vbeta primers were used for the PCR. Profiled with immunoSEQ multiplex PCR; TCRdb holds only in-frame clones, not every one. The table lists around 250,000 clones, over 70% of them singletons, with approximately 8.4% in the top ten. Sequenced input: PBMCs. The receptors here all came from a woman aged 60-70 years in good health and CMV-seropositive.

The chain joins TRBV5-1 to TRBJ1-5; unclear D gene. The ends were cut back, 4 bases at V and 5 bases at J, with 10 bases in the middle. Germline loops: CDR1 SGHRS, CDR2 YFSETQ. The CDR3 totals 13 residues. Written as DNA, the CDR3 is TGCGCCAGCAGCATCTCGTCCGATCAGCCCCAGCATTTT. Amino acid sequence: CASSISSDQPQHF.

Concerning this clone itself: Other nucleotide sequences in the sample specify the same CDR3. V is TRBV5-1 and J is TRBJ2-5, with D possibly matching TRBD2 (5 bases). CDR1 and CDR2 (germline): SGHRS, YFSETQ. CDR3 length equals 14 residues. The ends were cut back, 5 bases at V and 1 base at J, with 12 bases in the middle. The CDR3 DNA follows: TGCGCCAGCAGTTGGACGGGAACCCAAGAGACCCAGTACTTC. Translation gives CASSWTGTQETQYF. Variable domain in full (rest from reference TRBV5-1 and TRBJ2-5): KAGVTQTPRYLIKTRGQQVTLSCSPISGHRSVSWYQQTPGQGLQFLFEYFSETQRNKGNFPGRFSGRQFSNSRSEMNVSTLELGDSALYLCASSWTGTQETQYFGPGTRLLVL.

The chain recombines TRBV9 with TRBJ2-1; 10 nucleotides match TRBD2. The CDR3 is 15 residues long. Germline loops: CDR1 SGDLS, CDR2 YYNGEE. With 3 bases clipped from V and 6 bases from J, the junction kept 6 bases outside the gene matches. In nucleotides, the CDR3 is TGTGCCAGCAGCGCACGGACTAGCGGCCTCAATGAGCAGTTCTTC. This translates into CASSARTSGLNEQFF. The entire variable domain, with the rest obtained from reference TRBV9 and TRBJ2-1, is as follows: DSGVTQTPKHLITATGQRVTLRCSPRSGDLSVYWYQQSLDQGLQFLIQYYNGEERAKGNILERFSAQQFPDLHSELNLSSLELGDSALYFCASSARTSGLNEQFFGPGTRLTVL.

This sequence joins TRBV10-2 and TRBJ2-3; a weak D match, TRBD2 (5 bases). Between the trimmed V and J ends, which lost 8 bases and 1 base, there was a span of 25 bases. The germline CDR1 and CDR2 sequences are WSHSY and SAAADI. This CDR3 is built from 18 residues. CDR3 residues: CASAPSHQASSGTDTQYF. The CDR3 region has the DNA TGCGCCAGCGCACCATCCCACCAAGCTAGCTCGGGCACAGATACGCAGTATTTT.

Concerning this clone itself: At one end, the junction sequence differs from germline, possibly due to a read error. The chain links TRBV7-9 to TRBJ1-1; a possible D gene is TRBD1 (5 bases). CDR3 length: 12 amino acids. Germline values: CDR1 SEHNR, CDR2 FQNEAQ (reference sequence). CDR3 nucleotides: TGTTCCAGCAGCTTAGTGGGCAGGGTGGCTTTCTTT. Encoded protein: CSSSLVGRVAFF.

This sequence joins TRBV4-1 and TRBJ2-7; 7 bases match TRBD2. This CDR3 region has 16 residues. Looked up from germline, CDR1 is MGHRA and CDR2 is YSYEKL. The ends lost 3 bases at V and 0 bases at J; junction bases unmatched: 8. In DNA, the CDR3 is TGCGCCAGCAGCCACGGAGGGCCTAGCGGCTCCTACGAGCAGTACTTC. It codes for CASSHGGPSGSYEQYF.

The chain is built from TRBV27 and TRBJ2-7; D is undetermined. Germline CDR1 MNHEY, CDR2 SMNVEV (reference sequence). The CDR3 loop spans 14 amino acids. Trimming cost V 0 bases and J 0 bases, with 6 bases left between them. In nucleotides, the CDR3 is TGTGCCAGCAGTTTATCGGGCACCTCCTACGAGCAGTACTTC. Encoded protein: CASSLSGTSYEQYF.

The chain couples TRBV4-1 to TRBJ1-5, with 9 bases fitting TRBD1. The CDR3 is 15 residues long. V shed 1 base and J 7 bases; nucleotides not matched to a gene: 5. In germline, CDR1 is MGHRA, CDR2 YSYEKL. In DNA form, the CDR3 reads TGCGCCAGCAGCCAAGCAGGGACAGGGAGGCAGCCCCAGCATTTT. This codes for CASSQAGTGRQPQHF.

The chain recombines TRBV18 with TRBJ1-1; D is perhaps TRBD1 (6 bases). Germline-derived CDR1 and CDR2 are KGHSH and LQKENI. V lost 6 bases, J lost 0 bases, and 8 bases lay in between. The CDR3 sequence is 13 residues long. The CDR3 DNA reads TGTGCCAGCTCCGGGACAATGAACACTGAAGCTTTCTTT. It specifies CASSGTMNTEAFF. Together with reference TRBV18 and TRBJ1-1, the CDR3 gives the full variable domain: NAGVMQNPRHLVRRRGQEARLRCSPMKGHSHVYWYRQLPEEGLKFMVYLQKENIIDESGMPKERFSAEFPKEGPSILRIQQVVRGDSAAYFCASSGTMNTEAFFGQGTRLTVV.

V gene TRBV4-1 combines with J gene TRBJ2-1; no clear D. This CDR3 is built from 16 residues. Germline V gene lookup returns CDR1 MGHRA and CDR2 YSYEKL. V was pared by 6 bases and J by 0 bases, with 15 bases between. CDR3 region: CASRTGVLSSYNEQFF. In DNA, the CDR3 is TGCGCCAGCAGAACCGGTGTACTAAGCTCCTACAATGAGCAGTTCTTC.

Here the CDR3 DNA reads TGTGCCAGCAGCCCCAAAGACAGGCTTGAAAAACTGTTTTTT. Encoded protein: CASSPKDRLEKLFF. The chain is built from TRBV16 and TRBJ1-4, with a tentative D call TRBD1 (6 bases). Germline CDR1 KGHSY, CDR2 FQNENV. The CDR3 runs to 14 residues. V gave up 4 bases and J gave up 7 bases, with 13 bases separating them. Complete variable domain (other parts from reference TRBV16 and TRBJ1-4): GEEVAQTPKHLVRGEGQKAKLYCAPIKGHSYVFWYQQVLKNEFKFLISFQNENVFDETGMPKERFSAKCLPNSPCSLEIQATKLEDSAVYFCASSPKDRLEKLFFGSGTQLSVL.

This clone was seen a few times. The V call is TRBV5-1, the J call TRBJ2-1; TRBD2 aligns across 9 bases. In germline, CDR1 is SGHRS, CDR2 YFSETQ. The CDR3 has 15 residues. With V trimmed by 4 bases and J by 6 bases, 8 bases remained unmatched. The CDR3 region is CASSLGVAGANEQFF. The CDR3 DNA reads TGCGCCAGCAGCCTCGGGGTAGCGGGAGCCAATGAGCAGTTCTTC. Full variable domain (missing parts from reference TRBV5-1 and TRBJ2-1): KAGVTQTPRYLIKTRGQQVTLSCSPISGHRSVSWYQQTPGQGLQFLFEYFSETQRNKGNFPGRFSGRQFSNSRSEMNVSTLELGDSALYLCASSLGVAGANEQFFGPGTRLTVL.

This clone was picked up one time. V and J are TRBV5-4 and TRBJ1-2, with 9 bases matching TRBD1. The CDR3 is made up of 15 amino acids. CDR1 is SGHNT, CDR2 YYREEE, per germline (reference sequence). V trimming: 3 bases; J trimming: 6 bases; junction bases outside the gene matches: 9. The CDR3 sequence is CASSSPRDRDNGYTF. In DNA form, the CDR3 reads TGTGCCAGCAGCTCCCCGAGGGACAGGGATAATGGCTACACCTTC.

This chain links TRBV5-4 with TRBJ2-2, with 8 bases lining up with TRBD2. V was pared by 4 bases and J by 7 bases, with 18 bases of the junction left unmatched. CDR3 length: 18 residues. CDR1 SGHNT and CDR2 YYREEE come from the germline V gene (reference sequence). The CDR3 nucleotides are TGTGCCAGCAGCGCCGCTCGGGGTAGCGGGAATGTGGGCGGGGAGCTGTTTTTT. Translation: CASSAARGSGNVGGELFF.

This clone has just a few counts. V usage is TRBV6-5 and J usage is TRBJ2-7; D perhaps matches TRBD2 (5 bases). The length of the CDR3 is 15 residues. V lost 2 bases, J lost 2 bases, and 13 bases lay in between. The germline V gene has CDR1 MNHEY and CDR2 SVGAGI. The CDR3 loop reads CASSYERSWAYEQYF. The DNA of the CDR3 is TGTGCCAGCAGTTACGAGCGGAGTTGGGCCTACGAGCAGTACTTC.

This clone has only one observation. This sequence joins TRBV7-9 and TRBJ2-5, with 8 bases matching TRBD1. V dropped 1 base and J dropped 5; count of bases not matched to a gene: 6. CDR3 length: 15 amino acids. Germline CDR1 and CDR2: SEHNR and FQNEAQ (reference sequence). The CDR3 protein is CASSLDGQGRETQYF. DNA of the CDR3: TGTGCCAGCAGCTTAGACGGACAGGGCCGGGAGACCCAGTACTTC.

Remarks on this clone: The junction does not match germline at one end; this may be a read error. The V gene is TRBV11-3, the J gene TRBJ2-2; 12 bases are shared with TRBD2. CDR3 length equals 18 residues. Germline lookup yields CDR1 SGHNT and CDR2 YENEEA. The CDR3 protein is CASSQGLAGPVSTGELFF. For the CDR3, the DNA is TGCGCCAGCAGCCAAGGACTAGCGGGACCAGTAAGCACCGGGGAGCTGTTTTTT.

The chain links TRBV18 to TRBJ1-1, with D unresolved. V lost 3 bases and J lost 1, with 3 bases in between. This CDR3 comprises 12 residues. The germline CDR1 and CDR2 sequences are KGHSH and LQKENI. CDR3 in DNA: TGTGCCAGCTCACCCCGGAACACTGAAGCTTTCTTT. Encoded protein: CASSPRNTEAFF.

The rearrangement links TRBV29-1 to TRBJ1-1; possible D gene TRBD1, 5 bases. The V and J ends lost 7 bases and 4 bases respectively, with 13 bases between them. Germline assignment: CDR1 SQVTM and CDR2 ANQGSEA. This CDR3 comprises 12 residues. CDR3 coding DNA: TGCAGCGCCGCCAGGGAGGGCACTGAAGCTTTCTTT. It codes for CSAAREGTEAFF. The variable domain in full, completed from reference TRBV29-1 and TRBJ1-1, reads SAVISQKPSRDICQRGTSLTIQCQVDSQVTMMFWYRQQPGQSLTLIATANQGSEATYESGFVIDKFPISRPNLTFSTLTVSNMSPEDSSIYLCSAAREGTEAFFGQGTRLTVV.

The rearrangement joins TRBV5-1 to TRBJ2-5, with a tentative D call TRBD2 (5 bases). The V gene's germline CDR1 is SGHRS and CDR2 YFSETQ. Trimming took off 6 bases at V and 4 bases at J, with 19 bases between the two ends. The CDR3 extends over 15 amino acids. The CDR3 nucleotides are TGCGCCAGCAAAAGTACGGGGTTAGGAGGAGAGACCCAGTACTTC. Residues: CASKSTGLGGETQYF.